This T cell receptor (beta chain) comes out of a study of cytomegalovirus exposure and HLA in healthy donors. Study results and limitations: Researchers reported in a later analysis that a missense DCLRE1C variant was tied to TCR beta V- and J-gene trimming. Later analysis indicated greater clonal expansion among HLA-associated TCR beta chains than among equally common other chains.

In the PCR, 60 Vbeta and 13 Jbeta primers were used. The method was immunoSEQ multiplex PCR; TCRdb's version includes in-frame clones alone and lacks a portion of them. The data show under 250,000 clones, with about 88% seen just once and approximately 0.24% held by the top ten. The length of the CDR3 is 15 residues. V shed 3 bases and J shed 1 base, with 11 bases lying between them. The germline V gene has CDR1 SGHTS and CDR2 YDEGEE. For this clone: As yet, its antigen is unknown.

The sequencing sample was made of PBMCs. The V and J genes are TRBV5-8 and TRBJ2-4; the D is unclear. This TCR was recovered from a girl aged 2-9 years in good health and CMV-seronegative. CDR3 in DNA: TGTGCCAGCAGCTCTCCTGGCTTGGCCAAAAACATTCAGTACTTC. This codes for CASSSPGLAKNIQYF.